The TCR beta chain described here comes from a study of identical twins. Each CDR3 protein is one row after TCRdb ran MiXCR on the 5' RACE reads. The table has 540,000 or so distinct CDR3 sequences, 20% to 25% seen once; the top ten hold more than 0.4%. These data are also associated with another study on yellow fever vaccine responses in identical twins.

This TCR was recovered from a woman aged 18 to 35 in good health. The sample taken for sequencing was CD4+ T cells sorted from blood.

The CDR3 sequence: CSAPPSGRVYEQYF. CDR3 bases: TGCAGTGCCCCGCCTAGCGGGAGGGTCTACGAGCAGTACTTC. J is TRBJ2-7 and V is TRBV20-1; 12 nucleotides line up with TRBD2. CDR3 length: 14 amino acids. CDR1 and CDR2 (germline): DFQATT, SNEGSKA (reference sequence). V dropped 6 bases and J dropped 3; count of bases not matched to a gene: 6.